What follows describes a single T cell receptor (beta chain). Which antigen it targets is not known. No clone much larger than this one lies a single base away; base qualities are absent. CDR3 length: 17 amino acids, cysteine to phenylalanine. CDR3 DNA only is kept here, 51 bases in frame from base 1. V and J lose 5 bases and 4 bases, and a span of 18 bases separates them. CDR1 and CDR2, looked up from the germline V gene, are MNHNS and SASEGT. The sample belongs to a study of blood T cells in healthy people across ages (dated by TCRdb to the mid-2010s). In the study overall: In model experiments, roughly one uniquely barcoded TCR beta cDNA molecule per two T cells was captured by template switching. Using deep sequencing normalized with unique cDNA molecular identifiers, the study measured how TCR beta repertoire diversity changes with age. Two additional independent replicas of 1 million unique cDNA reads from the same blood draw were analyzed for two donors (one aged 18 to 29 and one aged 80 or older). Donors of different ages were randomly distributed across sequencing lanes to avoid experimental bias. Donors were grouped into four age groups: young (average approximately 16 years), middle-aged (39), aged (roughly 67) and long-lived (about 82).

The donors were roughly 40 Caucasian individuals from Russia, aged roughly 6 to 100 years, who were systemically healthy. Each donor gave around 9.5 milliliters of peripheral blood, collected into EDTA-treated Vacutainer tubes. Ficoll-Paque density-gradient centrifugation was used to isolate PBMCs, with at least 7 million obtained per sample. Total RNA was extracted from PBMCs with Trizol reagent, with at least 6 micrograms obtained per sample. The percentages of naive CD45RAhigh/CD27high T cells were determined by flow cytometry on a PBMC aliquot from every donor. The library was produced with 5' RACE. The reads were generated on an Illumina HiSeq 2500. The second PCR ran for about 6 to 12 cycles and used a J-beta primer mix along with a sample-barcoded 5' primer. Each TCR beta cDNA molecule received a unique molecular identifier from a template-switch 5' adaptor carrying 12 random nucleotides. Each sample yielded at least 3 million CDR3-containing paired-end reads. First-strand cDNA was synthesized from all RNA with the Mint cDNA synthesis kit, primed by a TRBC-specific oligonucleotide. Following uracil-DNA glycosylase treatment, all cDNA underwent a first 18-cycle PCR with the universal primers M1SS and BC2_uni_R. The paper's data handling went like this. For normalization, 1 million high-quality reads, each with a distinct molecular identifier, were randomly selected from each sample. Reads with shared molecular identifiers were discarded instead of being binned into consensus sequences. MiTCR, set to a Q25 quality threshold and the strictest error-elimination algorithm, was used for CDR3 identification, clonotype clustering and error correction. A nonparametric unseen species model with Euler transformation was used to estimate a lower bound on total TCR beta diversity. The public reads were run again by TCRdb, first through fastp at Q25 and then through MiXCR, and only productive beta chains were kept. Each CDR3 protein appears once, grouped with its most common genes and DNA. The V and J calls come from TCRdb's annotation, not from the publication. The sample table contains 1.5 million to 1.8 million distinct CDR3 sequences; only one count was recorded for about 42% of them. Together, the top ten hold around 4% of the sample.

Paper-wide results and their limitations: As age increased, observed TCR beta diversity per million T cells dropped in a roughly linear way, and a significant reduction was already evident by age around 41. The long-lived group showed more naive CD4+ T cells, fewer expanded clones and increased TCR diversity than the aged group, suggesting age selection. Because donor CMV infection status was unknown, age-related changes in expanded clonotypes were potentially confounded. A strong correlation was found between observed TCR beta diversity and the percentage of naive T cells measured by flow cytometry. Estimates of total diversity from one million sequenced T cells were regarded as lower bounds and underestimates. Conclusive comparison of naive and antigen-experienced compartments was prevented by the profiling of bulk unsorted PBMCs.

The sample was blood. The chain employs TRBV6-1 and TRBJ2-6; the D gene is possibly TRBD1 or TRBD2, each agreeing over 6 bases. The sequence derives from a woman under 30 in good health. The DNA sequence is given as TGTGCCAGCAGTCGGCAGGGGTGGGGGGAAGGGGCCAACGTCCTGACTTTC. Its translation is CASSRQGWGEGANVLTF.